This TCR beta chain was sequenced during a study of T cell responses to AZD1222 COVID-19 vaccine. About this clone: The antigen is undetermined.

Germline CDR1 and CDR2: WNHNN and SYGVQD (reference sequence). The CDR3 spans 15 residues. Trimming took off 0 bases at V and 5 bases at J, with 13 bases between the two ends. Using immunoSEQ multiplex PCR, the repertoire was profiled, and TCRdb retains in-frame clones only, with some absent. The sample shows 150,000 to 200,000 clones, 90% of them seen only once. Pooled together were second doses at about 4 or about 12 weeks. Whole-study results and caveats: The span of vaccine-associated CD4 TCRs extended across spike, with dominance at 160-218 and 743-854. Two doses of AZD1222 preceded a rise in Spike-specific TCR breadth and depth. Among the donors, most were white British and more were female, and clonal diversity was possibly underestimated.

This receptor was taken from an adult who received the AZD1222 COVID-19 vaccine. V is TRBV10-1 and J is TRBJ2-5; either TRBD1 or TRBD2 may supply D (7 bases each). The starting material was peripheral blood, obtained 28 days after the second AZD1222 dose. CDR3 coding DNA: TGCGCCAGCAGTGAGTCCGCAGGGGGAGGGGAGACCCAGTACTTC. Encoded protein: CASSESAGGGETQYF.